This entry is about one T cell receptor beta chain. The antigen is unknown. Of the isolated RNA, all was reverse transcribed, and so the sequenced material was expressed TCRB transcripts. Assay: immunoSEQ multiplex PCR; the TCRdb copy retains only in-frame clones and omits some. The data hold 160,000 or so clones, with 11% observed a single time. This record belongs to a study of beta chain features in type 1 diabetes. The overall study: Patients shared similar age, gender and cell yields with healthy donors. Across the samples, some 99 million sorted cells were examined in total.

V was pared by 2 bases and J by 4 bases, with 9 bases between. CDR3 length: 14 amino acids. CDR1 SGHTA and CDR2 FQGTGA come from the germline V gene. Study results and caveats: The VDJ junctions of type 1 diabetes patients carried fewer insertions and more deletions. For Type 1 diabetes patients, all four CD4+ subsets carried TCRB CDR3s that were moderately but significantly shorter.

Sequencing was performed on central memory CD4+ T cells from blood. This receptor was identified in a man between 18 and 29 years old in good health. J is TRBJ2-1 and V is TRBV7-3; D unresolved. CDR3 sequence (DNA): TGTGCCAGCAGCTTAGGATTGGATTACAATGAGCAGTTCTTC. Protein product: CASSLGLDYNEQFF.